This entry concerns a single TCR beta chain. Other DNA sequences of this sample code for an identical CDR3. The method was immunoSEQ multiplex PCR; TCRdb's version includes in-frame clones alone and lacks a portion of them. The sample holds some 220,000 clones; roughly 94% are singletons and the top ten take 1.5%. J gave up 3 bases and V 8 bases, and 9 bases lay outside the gene matches. Germline CDR1 is MNHEY and CDR2 is SVGAGI. The CDR3 runs to 14 residues. The sample originates from a study of control samples from healthy donors and cancer patients. This receptor was taken from a man over 45 in good health. The sample taken for sequencing was blood. V is TRBV6-5 and J is TRBJ2-7; TRBD2 aligns across 8 bases. This chain's CDR3 is CASGPGGAGYEQYV. In nucleotides, the CDR3 is TGTGCCAGCGGCCCCGGGGGGGCGGGCTACGAGCAGTACGTC.